The clone carrying this TCR beta chain was counted a single time. Its specificity is not known. The sample comes from a study of glioma-infiltrating T cells after dendritic cell vaccination. Study observations and caveats: Only a small number of patients had complete blood and tumor samples.

Indicated time point: after dendritic cell vaccination, including at tumor progression/relapse. The junction had 6 bases not matched to a gene; V was cut back by 10 bases and J by 3 bases. The length of the CDR3 is 13 residues. Germline V gene lookup returns CDR1 MGHDK and CDR2 SYGVNS. Up to about 2 ug genomic DNA was used for TCRB CDR3 amplification. The primer mix had 60 V beta and 13 J beta primers. The assay was immunoSEQ multiplex PCR, and TCRdb's table has in-frame clones only and misses some. The sample shows over 80,000 clones, approximately 78% of them seen only once. V and J are TRBV25-1 and TRBJ2-3, with 8 bases identical to TRBD1. The sample was blood, taken after dendritic cell vaccination. This receptor was obtained from a human donor with glioblastoma. Here the CDR3 DNA reads TGTGCCACCACCCAGGGGGCTACAGATACGCAGTATTTT. Its translation is CATTQGATDTQYF.